This T cell receptor (beta chain) came from a study of T cells after somatic rescue of genetic block. Method: immunoSEQ multiplex PCR; TCRdb's copy keeps in-frame clones and lacks some. The profile shows tens of thousands of clones, roughly 93% of them singletons. This CDR3 spans 17 amino acids. The germline V gene encodes CDR1 MGHRA and CDR2 YSYEKL. V lost 4 bases and J lost 0, with 17 bases in between. The chain is built from TRBV4-1 and TRBJ2-3, with D perhaps TRBD2 (6 bases). This TCR was sampled from a man aged 25 to 40. Sequenced sample: peripheral blood mononuclear cells (PBMCs). The CDR3 bases are TGCGCCAGCAGCCTTAGGCAGGGACTGTCTAGCACAGATACGCAGTATTTT. Translating it yields CASSLRQGLSSTDTQYF.